A selection of T cell receptor beta chains follows, all from one sample in a study of shared T cell receptors in the human thymus. The table came from immunoSEQ multiplex PCR; TCRdb's copy has only in-frame clones and leaves some out. The table records about 730,000 clones, 80% to 90% of them present only once. Separately, the same data were catalogued under a study of human thymus T cells.

The material sequenced was thymocytes. The receptor source for this set is a girl younger than two with a congenital heart defect. Each CDR3 is given with its conserved first and last residue. D genes are given only for firm matches. Some rows have no size entry. The others give once, few or many, or a class for an expanded clone.

once | TRBJ1-1 | - | TRBV12-5 | TGTGCTAGTGGCTACGTTAACACTGAAGCTTTCTTT | CASGYVNTEAFF
- | TRBJ2-6 | TRBD1 | TRBV6-1 | TGTGCCAGCAGTGAAGCTCAAAACAGGGGGGTTCTTTGTGGGGCCAACGTCCTGACTTTC | CASSEAQNRGVLCGANVLTF
- | TRBJ1-2 | TRBD1 | TRBV9 | TGTGCCAGCAGCCATGACAGGGCCGGGAATGGCTACACCTTC | CASSHDRAGNGYTF
few | TRBJ1-5 | TRBD1 | TRBV28 | TGTGCCAGCGGGACAGTTAGAGAGCAGCCCCAGCATTTT | CASGTVREQPQHF
- | TRBJ2-7 | - | TRBV5-8 | TGTGCCAGCAGCTTGGTGGCCGGGAGTGCGTACGAGCAGTACTTC | CASSLVAGSAYEQYF
- | TRBJ2-1 | - | TRBV5-1 | TGCGCCAGCAGTTTGGGAACAGGGAACGCCGGTGAGCAGTTCTTC | CASSLGTGNAGEQFF
- | TRBJ2-5 | - | TRBV9 | TGTGCCAGCAGCGGTCAACAACAAGAGACCCAGTACTTC | CASSGQQQETQYF
once | TRBJ1-3 | - | TRBV11-2 | TGTGCCAGCAGCTTAGGGCCAGGGGAGGGTGGAAACACCATATATTTT | CASSLGPGEGGNTIYF
- | TRBJ2-1 | TRBD1 | TRBV7-7 | TGTGCTAGCAGCTTGACAGGGTGGAATGAGCAGTTCTTC | CASSLTGWNEQFF
- | TRBJ1-6 | TRBD1 | TRBV6-1 | TGTGCCAGCAGTGAAGGGGACAGGGGGTATAATTCACCCCTCCACTTT | CASSEGDRGYNSPLHF
few | TRBJ2-7 | TRBD1 | TRBV19 | TGTGCCAGTAGTCGGCAGGGGGCGTATCCCCACGAGCAGTACTTC | CASSRQGAYPHEQYF
- | TRBJ1-6 | - | TRBV7-2 | TGTGCCAGCAGCTTAGACAGCCTTACCTATTCACCCCTCCACTTT | CASSLDSLTYSPLHF
- | TRBJ1-5 | - | TRBV28 | TGTGCCAGCAGTTTTCCGGGCGGGTTTCAGCCCCAGCATTTT | CASSFPGGFQPQHF
- | TRBJ2-7 | TRBD2 | TRBV6-5 | TGTGCCAGCAGTTCCCGACTAGCGGATAATTCCTACGAGCAGTACTTC | CASSSRLADNSYEQYF
- | TRBJ1-1 | - | TRBV29-1 | TGCAGCGTTGCCACACCCTCCGCTAACACTGAAGCTTTCTTT | CSVATPSANTEAFF
- | TRBJ2-3 | TRBD1 | TRBV10-1 | TGCGCCAGCTCTTCCAGGGGGACAGATACGCAGTATTTT | CASSSRGTDTQYF
- | TRBJ2-3 | - | TRBV5-1 | TGCGCCAGCGTTCCGTCAGGCACAGATACGCAGTATTTT | CASVPSGTDTQYF
- | TRBJ2-2 | TRBD1 | TRBV27 | TGTGCCAGCAGCCTGACAGGGGGCAACCGGGAGCTGTTTTTT | CASSLTGGNRELFF
- | TRBJ1-2 | - | TRBV29-1 | TGCAGCGTTGAAGATTCCCCTATAGGGGATGGCTACACCTTC | CSVEDSPIGDGYTF
- | TRBJ2-7 | - | TRBV7-8 | TGTGCCAGCAGCTTAGATCACCAGGGAATAGCTTTCTACGAGCAGTACTTC | CASSLDHQGIAFYEQYF
few | TRBJ1-1 | - | TRBV4-2 | TGTGCCAGCAGCCAAGATGGGAATGGACTTATCATGAACACTGAAGCTTTCTTT | CASSQDGNGLIMNTEAFF
- | TRBJ1-1 | - | TRBV27 | TGTGCCAGCAGGTCGACAATGAACACTGAAGCTTTCTTT | CASRSTMNTEAFF
- | TRBJ1-1 | TRBD1 | TRBV2 | TGTGCCAGCAGTGGCCGGGACAGGGGATCGAACACTGAAGCTTTCTTT | CASSGRDRGSNTEAFF
- | TRBJ2-7 | TRBD1 | TRBV5-5 | TGTGCCAGCAGCTCAAACCCGGGACAGGGGGCTAACTACGAGCAGTACTTC | CASSSNPGQGANYEQYF
- | TRBJ1-2 | - | TRBV20-1 | TGCAGTGCTAGTGCAGGGGATGGCTACACCTTC | CSASAGDGYTF
- | TRBJ1-2 | - | TRBV12-5 | TGTGCTAGTGGTTTGACCCACCGGGGGGGCGGCTATGGCTACACCTTC | CASGLTHRGGGYGYTF
- | TRBJ2-1 | - | TRBV7-8 | TGTGCCAGCAGCTTAATGGGGCACCCGAGCTCCTACAATGAGCAGTTCTTC | CASSLMGHPSSYNEQFF
- | TRBJ1-6 | - | TRBV5-1 | TGCGCCAGCAGCTTGGGGACACCCCATTCACCCCTCCACTTT | CASSLGTPHSPLHF
- | TRBJ2-1 | - | TRBV5-5 | TGTGCCAGCAGCTTACGAGGGTCAGACAATGAGCAGTTCTTC | CASSLRGSDNEQFF
few | TRBJ2-7 | - | TRBV7-6 | TGTGCCAGCAGCTTAGCCCCTGACAGCCCCTACGAGCAGTACTTC | CASSLAPDSPYEQYF
- | TRBJ2-7 | TRBD1 | TRBV29-1 | TGCAGCGTCCGGACAGGGGCCTACGAGCAGTACTTC | CSVRTGAYEQYF
- | TRBJ2-4 | TRBD2 | TRBV14 | TGTGCCAGCAGCCAAGGTTCCAAAGCGGGGAACATTCAGTACTTC | CASSQGSKAGNIQYF
- | TRBJ2-7 | - | TRBV5-1 | TGCGCCAGCAGCTTGGTCCCAGGGGTGGCCTACGAGCAGTACTTC | CASSLVPGVAYEQYF
few | TRBJ1-5 | TRBD1 | TRBV12-5 | TGTGCTAGTGGTTTGGACGGGGCCGGGACAGGGAACTTCAATCAGCCCCAGCATTTT | CASGLDGAGTGNFNQPQHF
- | TRBJ2-5 | - | TRBV7-9 | TGTGCCAGCAGCTACGAAGTACGGGATACCGAGACCCAGTACTTC | CASSYEVRDTETQYF
- | TRBJ1-4 | TRBD1 | TRBV6-6 | TGTGCCAGCAGTGGGTTTAGGGACAGGGGGAATGAAAAACTGTTTTTT | CASSGFRDRGNEKLFF
- | TRBJ2-7 | TRBD1 | TRBV4-1 | TGCGCCAGCAGCCAAGAGCGGGTCAGGGGGCGGCGCGAGCAGTACTTC | CASSQERVRGRREQYF
- | TRBJ2-5 | - | TRBV6-1 | TGTGCCAGCAGTGACCCGCAGGGGCATCAAGAGACCCAGTACTTC | CASSDPQGHQETQYF
- | TRBJ2-7 | TRBD2 | TRBV10-1 | TGCGCCAGCAGCGCAGGACTAGCGGGTATGCACTACGAGCAGTACTTC | CASSAGLAGMHYEQYF
- | TRBJ2-5 | TRBD1 | TRBV19 | TGTGCCAGTAGTATGATGGGACAGCAAGAGACCCAGTACTTC | CASSMMGQQETQYF
few | TRBJ2-7 | TRBD1 | TRBV27 | TGTGCCAGCAGACGACAGGGGGCACGGCAATACGAGCAGTACTTC | CASRRQGARQYEQYF
- | TRBJ1-2 | - | TRBV29-1 | TGCAGCATTCAGGGTTGGGGTGGCTACACCTTC | CSIQGWGGYTF
- | TRBJ1-2 | - | TRBV6-6 | TGTGCCAGCAGTTACGGGGGGTTCGGCTACACCTTC | CASSYGGFGYTF
- | TRBJ2-1 | TRBD2 | TRBV6-6 | TGTGCCAGCAGTTACTCTGGCGGGGGTACCTCATATGAGCAGTTCTTC | CASSYSGGGTSYEQFF
- | TRBJ1-3 | - | TRBV28 | TGTGCCAGCAGTTCTTACCAAGTAGCCTGGGGAAACACCATATATTTT | CASSSYQVAWGNTIYF
- | TRBJ2-1 | TRBD1 | TRBV19 | TGTGCCAGTAGTATCCCGGGACAGGCGTACAATGAGCAGTTCTTC | CASSIPGQAYNEQFF
- | TRBJ1-6 | - | TRBV27 | TGTGCCAGCAGTGGGGGGATCAAATCACCCCTCCACTTT | CASSGGIKSPLHF
- | TRBJ2-5 | - | TRBV10-2 | TGCGCCAGCAGAGCTCGGGACCAAGAGACCCAGTACTTC | CASRARDQETQYF
- | TRBJ2-1 | TRBD2 | TRBV10-3 | TGTGCCATCAGTCCTTCGAGGCTAGGGAGGGCTTACAATGAGCAGTTCTTC | CAISPSRLGRAYNEQFF
- | TRBJ2-3 | TRBD2 | TRBV5-1 | TGCGCCAGCAGCCCTCTAGCGGGGGGGCCGTGCACAGATACGCAGTATTTT | CASSPLAGGPCTDTQYF
- | TRBJ1-1 | - | TRBV29-1 | TGCAGCGGCCGGGACAACTCCTTGAACACTGAAGCTTTCTTT | CSGRDNSLNTEAFF
- | TRBJ2-7 | TRBD2 | TRBV5-1 | TGCGCCAGCAGCACCGCCCGACTAGCGGGGGTCCCCGACCAATACGAGCAGTACTTC | CASSTARLAGVPDQYEQYF
- | TRBJ1-5 | - | TRBV18 | TGTGCCAGCTCGGGGGCTCGTTCTGGCAATCAGCCCCAGCATTTT | CASSGARSGNQPQHF
- | TRBJ2-7 | - | TRBV5-5 | TGTGCCAGCAGCGCAGAGGGGGATTTAGGCTACGAGCAGTACTTC | CASSAEGDLGYEQYF
- | TRBJ1-4 | TRBD1 | TRBV5-6 | TGTGCCAGCAGCTCCCGGGACAGGGGGCTCCTTAATGAAAAACTGTTTTTT | CASSSRDRGLLNEKLFF
- | TRBJ2-7 | TRBD2 | TRBV7-3 | TGTGCCAGCAGCTCCCCTAGCGGCCCATCAACGGGGGAGCAGTACTTC | CASSSPSGPSTGEQYF
- | TRBJ2-3 | - | TRBV13 | TGTGCCAGCAGCCCACCCCTAGAGGAAGCAGATACGCAGTATTTT | CASSPPLEEADTQYF
- | TRBJ1-5 | TRBD1 | TRBV15 | TGTGCCACCAGCACAACCGGGACAGGGAACAATCAGCCCCAGCATTTT | CATSTTGTGNNQPQHF
- | TRBJ1-2 | - | TRBV25-1 | TGTGCCAGCAGCCCCGGGACTGGGGAAGCTAACTATGGCTACACCTTC | CASSPGTGEANYGYTF
- | TRBJ1-1 | - | TRBV18 | TGTGCCAGCTCACCACGGACAGCTCTGAACACTGAAGCTTTCTTT | CASSPRTALNTEAFF